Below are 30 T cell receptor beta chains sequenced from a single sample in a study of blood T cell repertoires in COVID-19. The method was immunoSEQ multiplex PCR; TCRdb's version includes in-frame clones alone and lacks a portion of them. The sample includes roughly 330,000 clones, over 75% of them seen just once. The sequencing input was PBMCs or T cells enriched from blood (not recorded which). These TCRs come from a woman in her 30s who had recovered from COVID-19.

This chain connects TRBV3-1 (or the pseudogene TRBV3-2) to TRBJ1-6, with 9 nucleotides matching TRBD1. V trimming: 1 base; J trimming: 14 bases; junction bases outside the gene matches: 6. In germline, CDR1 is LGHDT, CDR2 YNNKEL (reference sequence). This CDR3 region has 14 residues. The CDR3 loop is CASSQAGQGPTLHF. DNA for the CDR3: TGTGCCAGCAGCCAAGCGGGACAGGGTCCGACCCTCCACTTT.

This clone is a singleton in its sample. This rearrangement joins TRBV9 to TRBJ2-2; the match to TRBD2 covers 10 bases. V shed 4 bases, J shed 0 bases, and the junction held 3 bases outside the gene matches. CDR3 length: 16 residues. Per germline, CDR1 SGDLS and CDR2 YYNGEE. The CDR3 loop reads CASSPLAGANTGELFF. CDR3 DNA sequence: TGTGCCAGCAGCCCCCTAGCGGGGGCGAACACCGGGGAGCTGTTTTTT.

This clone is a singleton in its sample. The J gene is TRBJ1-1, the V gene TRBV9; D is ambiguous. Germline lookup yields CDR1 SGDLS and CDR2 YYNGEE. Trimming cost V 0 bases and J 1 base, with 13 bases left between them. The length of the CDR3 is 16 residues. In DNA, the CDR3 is TGTGCCAGCAGCGTAGGGGCGAAACGGGAGAACACTGAAGCTTTCTTT. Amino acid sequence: CASSVGAKRENTEAFF.

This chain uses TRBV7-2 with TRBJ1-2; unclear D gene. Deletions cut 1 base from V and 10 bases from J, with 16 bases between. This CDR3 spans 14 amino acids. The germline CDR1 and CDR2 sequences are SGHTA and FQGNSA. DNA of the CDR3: TGTGCCAGCAGCTTAGGGGCGGGCGACAAATTCTACACCTTC. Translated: CASSLGAGDKFYTF.

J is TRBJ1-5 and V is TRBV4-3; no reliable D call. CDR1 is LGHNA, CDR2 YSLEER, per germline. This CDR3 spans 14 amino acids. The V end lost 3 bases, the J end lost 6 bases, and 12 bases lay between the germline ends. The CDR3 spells CASSQARWSQPQHF. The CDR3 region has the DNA TGCGCCAGCAGCCAGGCGAGGTGGAGTCAGCCCCAGCATTTT.

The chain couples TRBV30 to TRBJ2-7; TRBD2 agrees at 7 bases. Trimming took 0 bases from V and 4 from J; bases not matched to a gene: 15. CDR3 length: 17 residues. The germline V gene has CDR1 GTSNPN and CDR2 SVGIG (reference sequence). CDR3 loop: CAWSVPGVSGERYEQYF. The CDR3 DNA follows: TGTGCCTGGAGTGTGCCCGGGGTGAGCGGGGAACGGTACGAGCAGTACTTC.

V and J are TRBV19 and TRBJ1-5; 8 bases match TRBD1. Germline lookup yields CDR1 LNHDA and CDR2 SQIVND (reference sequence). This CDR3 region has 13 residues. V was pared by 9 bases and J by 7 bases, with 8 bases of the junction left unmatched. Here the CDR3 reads CASGGQGGQPQHF. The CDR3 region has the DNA TGTGCCAGCGGAGGACAGGGCGGACAGCCCCAGCATTTT.

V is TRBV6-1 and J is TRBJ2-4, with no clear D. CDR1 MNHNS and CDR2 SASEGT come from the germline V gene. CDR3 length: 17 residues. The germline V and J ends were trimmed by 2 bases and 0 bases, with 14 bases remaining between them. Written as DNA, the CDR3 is TGTGCCAGCAGTGAACGAACAGCCAGCTTAGCCAAAAACATTCAGTACTTC. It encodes CASSERTASLAKNIQYF.

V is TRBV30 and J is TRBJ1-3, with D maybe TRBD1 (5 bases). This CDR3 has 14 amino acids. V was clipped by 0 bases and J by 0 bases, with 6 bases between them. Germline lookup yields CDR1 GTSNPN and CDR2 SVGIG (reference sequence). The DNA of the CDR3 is TGTGCCTGGAGTGTAGGGGTCTCTGGAAACACCATATATTTT. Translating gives CAWSVGVSGNTIYF.

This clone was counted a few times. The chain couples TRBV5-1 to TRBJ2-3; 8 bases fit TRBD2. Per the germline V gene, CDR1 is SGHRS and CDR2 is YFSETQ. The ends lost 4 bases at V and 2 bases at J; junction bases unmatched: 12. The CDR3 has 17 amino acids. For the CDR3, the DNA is TGCGCCAGCAGCCCGATCCTCCGCGGGGGGATCACAGATACGCAGTATTTT. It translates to CASSPILRGGITDTQYF.

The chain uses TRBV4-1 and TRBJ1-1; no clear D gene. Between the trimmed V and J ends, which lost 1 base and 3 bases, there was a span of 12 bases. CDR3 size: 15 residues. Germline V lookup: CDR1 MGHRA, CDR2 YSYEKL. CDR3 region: CASSQASVRDTEAFF. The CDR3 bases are TGCGCCAGCAGCCAAGCTTCGGTGCGAGACACTGAAGCTTTCTTT.

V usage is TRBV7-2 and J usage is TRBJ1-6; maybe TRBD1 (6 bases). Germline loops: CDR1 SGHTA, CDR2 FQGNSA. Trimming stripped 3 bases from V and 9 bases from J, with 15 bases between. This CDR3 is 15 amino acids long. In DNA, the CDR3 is TGTGCCAGCAGCTTGGGGGTCAGGGGCCCTTCACCCCTCCACTTT. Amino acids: CASSLGVRGPSPLHF.

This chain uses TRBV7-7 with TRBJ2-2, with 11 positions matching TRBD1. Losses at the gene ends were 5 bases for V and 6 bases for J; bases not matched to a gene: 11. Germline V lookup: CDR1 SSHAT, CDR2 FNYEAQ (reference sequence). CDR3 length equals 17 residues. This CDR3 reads CASSSLRPGQGAGELFF. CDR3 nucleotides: TGTGCCAGCAGCAGCCTCCGTCCGGGACAGGGGGCCGGGGAGCTGTTTTTT. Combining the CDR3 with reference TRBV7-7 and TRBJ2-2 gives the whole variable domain GAGVSQSPRYKVTKRGQDVTLRCDPISSHATLYWYQQALGQGPEFLTYFNYEAQPDKSGLPSDRFSAERPEGSISTLTIQRTEQRDSAMYRCASSSLRPGQGAGELFFGEGSRLTVL.

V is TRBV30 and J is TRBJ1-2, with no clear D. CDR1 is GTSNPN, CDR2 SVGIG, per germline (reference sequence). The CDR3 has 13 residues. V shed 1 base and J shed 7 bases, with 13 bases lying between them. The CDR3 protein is CAWSDRVRSGYTF. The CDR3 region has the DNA TGTGCCTGGAGTGACCGGGTTAGAAGTGGCTACACCTTC.

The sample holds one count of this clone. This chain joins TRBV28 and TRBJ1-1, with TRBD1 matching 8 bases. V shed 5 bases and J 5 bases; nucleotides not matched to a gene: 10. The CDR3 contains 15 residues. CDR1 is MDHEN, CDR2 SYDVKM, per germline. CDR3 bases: TGTGCCAGCAGTCCACCTCAGGGGGCAGTGACTGAAGCTTTCTTT. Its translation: CASSPPQGAVTEAFF.

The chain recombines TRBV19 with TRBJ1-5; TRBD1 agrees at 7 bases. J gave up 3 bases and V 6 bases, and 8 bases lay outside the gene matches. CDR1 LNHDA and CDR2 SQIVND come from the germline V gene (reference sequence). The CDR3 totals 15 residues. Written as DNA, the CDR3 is TGTGCCAGTAGCCAAGGGACAGCCTCCAATCAGCCCCAGCATTTT. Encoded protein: CASSQGTASNQPQHF.

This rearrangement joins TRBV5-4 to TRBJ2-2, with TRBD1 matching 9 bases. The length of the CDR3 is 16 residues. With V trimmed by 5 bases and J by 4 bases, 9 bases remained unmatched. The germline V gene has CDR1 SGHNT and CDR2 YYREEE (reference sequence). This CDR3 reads CASSSGQGWGTGELFF. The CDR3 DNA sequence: TGTGCCAGCAGTTCTGGACAGGGGTGGGGCACCGGGGAGCTGTTTTTT.

CDR3 protein: CSVLSGQARHGYTF. CDR3 DNA sequence: TGCAGCGTCCTCTCGGGACAGGCGAGACATGGCTACACCTTC. The chain has TRBV29-1 and TRBJ1-2; 8 bases fit TRBD1. The CDR3 covers 14 residues. Germline V gene sequence: CDR1 SQVTM, CDR2 ANQGSEA. J was trimmed by 6 bases and V by 6 bases; bases with no gene match: 12. Using reference TRBV29-1 and TRBJ1-2 for the parts outside the CDR3, the full variable domain is SAVISQKPSRDICQRGTSLTIQCQVDSQVTMMFWYRQQPGQSLTLIATANQGSEATYESGFVIDKFPISRPNLTFSTLTVSNMSPEDSSIYLCSVLSGQARHGYTFGSGTRLTVV.

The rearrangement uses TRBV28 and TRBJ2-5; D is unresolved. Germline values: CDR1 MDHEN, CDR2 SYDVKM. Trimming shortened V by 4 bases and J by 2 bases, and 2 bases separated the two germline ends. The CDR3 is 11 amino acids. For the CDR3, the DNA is TGTGCCAGCAGTTCTCAAGAGACCCAGTACTTC. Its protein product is CASSSQETQYF. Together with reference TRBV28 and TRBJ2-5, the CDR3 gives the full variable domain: DVKVTQSSRYLVKRTGEKVFLECVQDMDHENMFWYRQDPGLGLRLIYFSYDVKMKEKGDIPEGYSVSREKKERFSLILESASTNQTSMYLCASSSQETQYFGPGTRLLVL.

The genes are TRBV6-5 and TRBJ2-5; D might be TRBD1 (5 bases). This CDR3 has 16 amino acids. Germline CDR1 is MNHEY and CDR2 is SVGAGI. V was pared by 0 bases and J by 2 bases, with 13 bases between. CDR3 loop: CASSYSTAGPQETQYF. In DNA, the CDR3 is TGTGCCAGCAGTTACTCGACGGCAGGGCCTCAAGAGACCCAGTACTTC.

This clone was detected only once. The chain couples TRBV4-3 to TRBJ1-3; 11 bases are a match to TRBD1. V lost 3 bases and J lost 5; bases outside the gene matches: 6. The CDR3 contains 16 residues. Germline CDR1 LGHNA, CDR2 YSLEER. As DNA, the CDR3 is TGCGCCAGCAGCCAGAGACGGACAGGGGGCCGAAACACCATATATTTT. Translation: CASSQRRTGGRNTIYF.

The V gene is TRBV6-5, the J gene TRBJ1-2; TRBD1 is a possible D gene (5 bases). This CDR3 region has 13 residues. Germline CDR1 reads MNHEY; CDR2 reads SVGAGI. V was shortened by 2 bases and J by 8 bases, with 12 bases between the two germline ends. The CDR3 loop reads CASSYNGGGGYTF. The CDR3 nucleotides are TGTGCCAGCAGTTACAACGGGGGAGGCGGCTACACCTTC.

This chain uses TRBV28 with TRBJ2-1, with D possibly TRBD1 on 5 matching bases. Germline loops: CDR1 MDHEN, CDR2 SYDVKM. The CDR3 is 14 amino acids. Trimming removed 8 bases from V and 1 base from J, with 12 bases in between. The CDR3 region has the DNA TGTGCCAGCGACTGGGCAGGGTCCTACAATGAGCAGTTCTTC. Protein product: CASDWAGSYNEQFF.

The CDR3 bases are TGTGCCAGCAGCTTAGGCTCCCAGGGGCCAACCTACGAGCAGTACTTC. This encodes CASSLGSQGPTYEQYF. The gene calls are TRBV7-2 and TRBJ2-7, with D possibly TRBD1 on 6 matching bases. There are 16 residues in the CDR3. V lost 1 base and J lost 2, with 15 bases in between. The V gene's germline CDR1 is SGHTA and CDR2 FQGNSA. Variable domain in full (rest from reference TRBV7-2 and TRBJ2-7): GAGVSQSPSNKVTEKGKDVELRCDPISGHTALYWYRQSLGQGLEFLIYFQGNSAPDKSGLPSDRFSAERTGGSVSTLTIQRTQQEDSAVYLCASSLGSQGPTYEQYFGPGTRLTVT.

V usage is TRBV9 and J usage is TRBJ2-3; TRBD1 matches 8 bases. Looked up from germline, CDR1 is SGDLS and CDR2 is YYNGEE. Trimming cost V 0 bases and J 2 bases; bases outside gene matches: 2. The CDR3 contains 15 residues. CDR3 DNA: TGTGCCAGCAGCGTAGGCCAGGGGGCCACAGATACGCAGTATTTT. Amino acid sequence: CASSVGQGATDTQYF.

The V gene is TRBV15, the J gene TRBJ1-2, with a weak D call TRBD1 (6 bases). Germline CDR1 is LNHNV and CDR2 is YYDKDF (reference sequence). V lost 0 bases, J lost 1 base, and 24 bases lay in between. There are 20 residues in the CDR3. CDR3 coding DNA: TGTGCCACCAGCAGAGATACAGGGTGGGGCAGGGTGGAGATTAACTATGGCTACACCTTC. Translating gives CATSRDTGWGRVEINYGYTF.

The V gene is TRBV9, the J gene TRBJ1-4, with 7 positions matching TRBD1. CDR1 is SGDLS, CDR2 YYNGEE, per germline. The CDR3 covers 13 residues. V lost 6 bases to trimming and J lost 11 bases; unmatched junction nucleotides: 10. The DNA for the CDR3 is TGTGCCAGCAAGTCTGACAGGGATCGGAAACTGTTTTTT. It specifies CASKSDRDRKLFF.

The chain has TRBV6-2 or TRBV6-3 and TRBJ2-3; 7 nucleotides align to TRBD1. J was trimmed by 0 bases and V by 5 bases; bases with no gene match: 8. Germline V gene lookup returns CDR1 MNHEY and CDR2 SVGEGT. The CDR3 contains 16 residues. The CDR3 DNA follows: TGTGCCAGCAGTGACCCAGGGGGAGAAAGCACAGATACGCAGTATTTT. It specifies CASSDPGGESTDTQYF.

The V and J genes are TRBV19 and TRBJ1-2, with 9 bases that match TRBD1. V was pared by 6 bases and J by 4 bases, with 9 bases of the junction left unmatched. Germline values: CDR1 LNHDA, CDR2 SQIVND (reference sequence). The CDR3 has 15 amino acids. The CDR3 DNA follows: TGTGCCAGTAGGGTCGGCGGGACAGGGTTCTATGGCTACACCTTC. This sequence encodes CASRVGGTGFYGYTF.

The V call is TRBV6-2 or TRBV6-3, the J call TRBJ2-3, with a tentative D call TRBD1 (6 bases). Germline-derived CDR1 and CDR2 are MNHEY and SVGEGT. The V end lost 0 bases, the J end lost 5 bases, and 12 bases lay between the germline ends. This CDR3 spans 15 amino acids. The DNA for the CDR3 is TGTGCCAGCAGTTACTCGGGGCAGGGGAGAGATACGCAGTATTTT. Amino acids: CASSYSGQGRDTQYF.